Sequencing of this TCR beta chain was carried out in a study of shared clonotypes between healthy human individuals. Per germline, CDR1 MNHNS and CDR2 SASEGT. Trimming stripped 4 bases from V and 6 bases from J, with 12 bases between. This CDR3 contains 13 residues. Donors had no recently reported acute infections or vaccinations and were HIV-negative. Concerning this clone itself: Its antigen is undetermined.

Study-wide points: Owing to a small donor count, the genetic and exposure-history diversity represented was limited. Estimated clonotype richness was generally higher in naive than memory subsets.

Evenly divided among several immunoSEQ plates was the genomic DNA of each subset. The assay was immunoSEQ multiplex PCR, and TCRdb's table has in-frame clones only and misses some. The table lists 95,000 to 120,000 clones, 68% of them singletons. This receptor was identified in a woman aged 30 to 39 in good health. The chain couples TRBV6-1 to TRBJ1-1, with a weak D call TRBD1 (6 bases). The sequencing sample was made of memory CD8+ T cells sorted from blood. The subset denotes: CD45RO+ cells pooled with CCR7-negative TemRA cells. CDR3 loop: CASSVVQGPEAFF. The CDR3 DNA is TGTGCCAGCAGTGTTGTCCAGGGGCCTGAAGCTTTCTTT.